This TCR beta chain emerged from a study of blood T cells in healthy people across ages. The authors ran a second PCR of roughly 6 to 12 cycles using a sample-barcoded 5' primer and a J-beta primer mix. Samples each returned at least 3 million CDR3-containing paired-end reads. TCRdb reprocessed the 5' RACE reads with MiXCR, giving one entry per CDR3 protein. The sample gives approximately 880,000 distinct CDR3 sequences, about 44% of which show up once; around an eighth is in the top ten. CDR3 length: 15 amino acids. Trimming took 5 bases from V and 4 from J, leaving 17 bases between them. Sequencing used blood. The sequence was collected from a man aged 25 to 40 in good health. V is TRBV12-3 or TRBV12-4 and J is TRBJ1-2, with TRBD1 as a possible D gene (6 bases). In nucleotides, the CDR3 is TGTGCCAGCAGTGTATCAGGGGAGAGGGTCTATGGCTACACCTTC. Translating it yields CASSVSGERVYGYTF.